This T cell receptor (beta chain) was captured by sequencing in a study of circulating and synovial CD4+ cells in juvenile arthritis. The table came from immunoSEQ multiplex PCR; TCRdb's copy has only in-frame clones and leaves some out. The sample records under 40,000 clones, approximately 92% being singletons. Study results and caveats: Diversity here was lower than in bulk blood CD4 cells. Overlap with synovium rose as more T cells were sequenced. CPL versus bulk CD4 samples: T cell genome counts differed by at least an order of magnitude. Compared with bulk blood, circulating pathogenic-like lymphocytes shared substantially more CDR3 sequences with synovial T cells.

From germline, CDR1 is MNHNY and CDR2 SVGAGI (reference sequence). Trimming took off 0 bases at V and 1 base at J, with 5 bases between the two ends. The CDR3 covers 14 residues. Of note for this clone: Its antigen remains unknown.

Sequencing was done on a sample of CD4+ T cells from blood. This chain joins TRBV6-6 and TRBJ2-3; the D gene is possibly TRBD2 (5 bases). The source of this sequence is a human donor with juvenile idiopathic arthritis. This chain's CDR3 is CASSYSGGTDTQYF. The CDR3, as DNA: TGTGCCAGCAGTTACTCCGGGGGCACAGATACGCAGTATTTT.